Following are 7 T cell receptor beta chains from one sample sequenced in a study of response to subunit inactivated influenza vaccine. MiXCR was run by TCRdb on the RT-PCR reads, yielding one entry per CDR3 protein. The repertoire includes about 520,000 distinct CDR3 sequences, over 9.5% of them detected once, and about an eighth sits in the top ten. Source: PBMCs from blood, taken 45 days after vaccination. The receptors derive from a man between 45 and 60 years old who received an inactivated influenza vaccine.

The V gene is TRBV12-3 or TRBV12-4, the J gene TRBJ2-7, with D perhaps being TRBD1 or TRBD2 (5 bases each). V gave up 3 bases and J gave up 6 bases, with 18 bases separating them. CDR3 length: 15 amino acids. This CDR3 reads CASSFMGRTASEQYF. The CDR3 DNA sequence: TGTGCCAGCAGTTTTATGGGACGGACCGCGTCCGAGCAGTACTTC.

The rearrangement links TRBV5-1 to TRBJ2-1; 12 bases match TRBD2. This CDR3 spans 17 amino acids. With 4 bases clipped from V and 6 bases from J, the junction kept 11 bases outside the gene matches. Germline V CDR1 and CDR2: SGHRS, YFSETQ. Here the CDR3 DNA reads TGCGCCAGCAGCCTGCTCCCACTAGCGGGGGGAAGCAATGAGCAGTTCTTC. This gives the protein CASSLLPLAGGSNEQFF.

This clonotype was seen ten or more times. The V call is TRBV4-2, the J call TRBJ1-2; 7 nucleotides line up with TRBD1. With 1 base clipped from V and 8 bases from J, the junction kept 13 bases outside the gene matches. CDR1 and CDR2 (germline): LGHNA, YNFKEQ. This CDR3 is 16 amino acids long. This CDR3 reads CASSQVTVGGQPGYTF. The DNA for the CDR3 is TGTGCCAGCAGCCAAGTGACAGTAGGGGGACAGCCCGGCTACACCTTC.

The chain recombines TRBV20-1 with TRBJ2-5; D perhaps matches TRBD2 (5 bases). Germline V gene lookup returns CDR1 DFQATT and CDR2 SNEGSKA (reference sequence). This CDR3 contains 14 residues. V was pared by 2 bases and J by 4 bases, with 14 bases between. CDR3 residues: CSARPVLGLETQYF. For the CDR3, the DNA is TGCAGTGCTAGACCGGTACTAGGTTTAGAGACCCAGTACTTC.

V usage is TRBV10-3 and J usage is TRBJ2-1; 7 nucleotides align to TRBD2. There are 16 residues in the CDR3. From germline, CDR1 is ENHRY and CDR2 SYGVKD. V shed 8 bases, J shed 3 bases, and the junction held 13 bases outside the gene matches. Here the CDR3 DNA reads TGTGCCATCTCCCCAGGCGGGGGAAGAGACTACAATGAGCAGTTCTTC. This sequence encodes CAISPGGGRDYNEQFF.

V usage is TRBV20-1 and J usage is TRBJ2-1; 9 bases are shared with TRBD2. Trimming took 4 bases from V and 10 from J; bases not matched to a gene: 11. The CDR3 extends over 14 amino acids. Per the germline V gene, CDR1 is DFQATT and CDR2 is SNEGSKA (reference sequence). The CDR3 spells CSAKLAGGSSEQFF. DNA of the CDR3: TGCAGTGCTAAACTAGCGGGTGGGAGCAGCGAGCAGTTCTTC.

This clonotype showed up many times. The CDR3 nucleotides read TGTGCCAGCAGCTCACTCCTGACAGGGAACGAGCAGTACTTC. This sequence encodes CASSSLLTGNEQYF. The rearrangement uses TRBV7-2 and TRBJ2-7, with 7 bases lining up with TRBD1. V lost 4 bases to trimming and J lost 5 bases; unmatched junction nucleotides: 8. The CDR3 runs 14 residues. CDR1 and CDR2 (germline): SGHTA, FQGNSA.